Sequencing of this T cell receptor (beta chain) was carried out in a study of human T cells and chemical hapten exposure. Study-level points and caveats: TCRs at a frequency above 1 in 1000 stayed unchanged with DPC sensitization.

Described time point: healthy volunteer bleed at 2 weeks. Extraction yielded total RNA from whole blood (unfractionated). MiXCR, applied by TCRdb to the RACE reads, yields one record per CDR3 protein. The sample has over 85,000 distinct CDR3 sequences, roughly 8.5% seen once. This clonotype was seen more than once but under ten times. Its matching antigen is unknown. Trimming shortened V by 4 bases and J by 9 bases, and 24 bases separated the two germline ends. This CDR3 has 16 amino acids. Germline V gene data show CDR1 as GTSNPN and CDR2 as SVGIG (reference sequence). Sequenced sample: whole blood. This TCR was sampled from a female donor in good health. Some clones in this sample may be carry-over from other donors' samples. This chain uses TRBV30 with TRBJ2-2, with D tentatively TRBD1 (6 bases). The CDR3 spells CAWITTRGRYSRELFF. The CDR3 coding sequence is TGTGCCTGGATCACTACCAGGGGTCGATATAGCCGGGAGCTGTTTTTT.